Each of the 14 T cell receptor beta chains below was sequenced from the same sample in a study of cytomegalovirus exposure and HLA in healthy donors. PCR involved 60 Vbeta and 13 Jbeta primers. This table comes from immunoSEQ multiplex PCR, and its TCRdb copy is limited to in-frame clones, with some not included. The table lists roughly 130,000 clones, 80% to 90% of them singletons. Sequencing input: PBMCs. The receptor source for this set is a man between 50 and 59 years old in good health and CMV-seronegative.

The chain joins TRBV9 to TRBJ2-1; 10 bases are a match to TRBD2. Trimming cost V 6 bases and J 7 bases; bases outside gene matches: 13. In germline, CDR1 is SGDLS, CDR2 YYNGEE. The CDR3 contains 16 residues. The CDR3 here is CASTLESGGAGNEQFF. CDR3 bases: TGTGCCAGCACCTTAGAGAGCGGGGGGGCCGGAAATGAGCAGTTCTTC. Supplemented by reference TRBV9 and TRBJ2-1, the full variable domain reads DSGVTQTPKHLITATGQRVTLRCSPRSGDLSVYWYQQSLDQGLQFLIQYYNGEERAKGNILERFSAQQFPDLHSELNLSSLELGDSALYFCASTLESGGAGNEQFFGPGTRLTVL.

V gene TRBV6-1 combines with J gene TRBJ1-2; 10 positions agree with TRBD1. V was clipped by 6 bases and J by 5 bases; unmatched bases: 6. The length of the CDR3 is 14 residues. Per germline, CDR1 MNHNS and CDR2 SASEGT. The CDR3 is CASRTGTGAYGYTF. The CDR3 bases are TGTGCCAGCAGGACCGGGACAGGGGCGTATGGCTACACCTTC.

The CDR3 spells CASTPGGKAGELFF. The CDR3 nucleotides read TGCGCCAGCACCCCAGGGGGCAAGGCCGGGGAGCTGTTTTTT. The chain is built from TRBV23-1 and TRBJ2-2, with 8 bases aligning to TRBD1. TRBV23-1 is an open reading frame, and its role is uncertain. J gave up 6 bases and V 7 bases, and 7 bases lay outside the gene matches. The CDR3 totals 14 residues.

The chain links TRBV5-6 to TRBJ1-5; 7 bases match TRBD1. This CDR3 comprises 17 residues. The germline CDR1 and CDR2 sequences are SGHDT and YYEEEE. The J segment lost 1 base and the V segment lost 2 bases, leaving 9 bases of the junction unmatched. CDR3 loop: CASSFNRGSGSNQPQHF. CDR3 nucleotides: TGTGCCAGCAGCTTTAACAGGGGAAGTGGGAGCAATCAGCCCCAGCATTTT.

The chain uses TRBV9 and TRBJ2-3; no clear D. Germline V gene sequence: CDR1 SGDLS, CDR2 YYNGEE. V was pared by 4 bases and J by 6 bases, with 12 bases between. This CDR3 contains 13 residues. The CDR3 nucleotides read TGTGCCAGCAGCCCCCCGACATTGGATACGCAGTATTTT. Translated: CASSPPTLDTQYF.

This chain uses TRBV9 with TRBJ2-2; TRBD2 matches 13 bases. The ends lost 3 bases at V and 7 bases at J; junction bases unmatched: 0. The CDR3 sequence is 14 residues long. The germline V gene has CDR1 SGDLS and CDR2 YYNGEE. CDR3 nucleotide sequence: TGTGCCAGCAGCGGGACTAGCGGGGGCGGGGAGCTGTTTTTT. As protein: CASSGTSGGGELFF.

The V gene is TRBV7-6, the J gene TRBJ1-3, with 7 bases identical to TRBD1. CDR3 length: 17 amino acids. J lost 7 bases, V lost 5 bases, and 17 bases had no gene match. Germline loops: CDR1 SGHVS, CDR2 FNYEAQ. The CDR3 bases are TGTGCCAGCAGCCCCCTCGCTGTCGACAGGGTCACGAACACCATATATTTT. Its protein product is CASSPLAVDRVTNTIYF.

The chain couples TRBV7-2 to TRBJ2-3; no definite D call. Trimming pared 5 bases from V and 3 bases from J, leaving 9 bases between. The CDR3 has 13 residues. The V gene's germline CDR1 is SGHTA and CDR2 FQGNSA. The CDR3: CASSRPGTDTQYF. CDR3 nucleotides: TGTGCCAGCAGCCGCCCCGGGACAGATACGCAGTATTTT.

This chain joins TRBV19 and TRBJ2-7; 7 nucleotides match TRBD1. The CDR3 spans 14 residues. Germline V gives CDR1 LNHDA, CDR2 SQIVND (reference sequence). Trimming removed 5 bases from V and 4 bases from J; junction bases left unmatched: 8. CDR3 in amino acids: CASSPRQGGYEQYF. The CDR3 DNA follows: TGTGCCAGTAGTCCAAGACAGGGTGGGTACGAGCAGTACTTC.

The chain links TRBV5-1 to TRBJ2-1, with 10 bases aligning to TRBD2. This CDR3 is built from 15 residues. Germline V lookup: CDR1 SGHRS, CDR2 YFSETQ. Losses at the gene ends were 4 bases for V and 7 bases for J; bases not matched to a gene: 8. The DNA of the CDR3 is TGCGCCAGCAGCACTCTAGCGGGGGTAGGGAATGAGCAGTTCTTC. It encodes CASSTLAGVGNEQFF. Complete variable domain (other parts from reference TRBV5-1 and TRBJ2-1): KAGVTQTPRYLIKTRGQQVTLSCSPISGHRSVSWYQQTPGQGLQFLFEYFSETQRNKGNFPGRFSGRQFSNSRSEMNVSTLELGDSALYLCASSTLAGVGNEQFFGPGTRLTVL.

Only a few counts were recorded for this clone. The chain combines TRBV6-6 with TRBJ1-6, with unresolved D. The CDR3 consists of 15 residues. Germline CDR1 is MNHNY and CDR2 is SVGAGI (reference sequence). V lost 6 bases and J lost 13, with 22 bases in between. CDR3 residues: CASSPSGGNLSPLHF. CDR3 nucleotide sequence: TGTGCCAGCAGCCCCTCGGGAGGGAACCTGTCCCCCCTCCACTTT.

This clone was observed a few times. The gene calls are TRBV5-1 and TRBJ1-1; 11 bases align to TRBD1. Germline V lookup: CDR1 SGHRS, CDR2 YFSETQ. J was trimmed by 4 bases and V by 4 bases; bases with no gene match: 3. This CDR3 has 14 amino acids. CDR3 loop: CASSTGQGGTEAFF. As DNA, the CDR3 is TGCGCCAGCAGCACGGGACAGGGGGGCACTGAAGCTTTCTTT.

This chain connects TRBV7-3 to TRBJ2-2; no definite D call. The CDR3 is 11 amino acids. V lost 4 bases to trimming and J lost 7 bases, with 4 bases between them. Germline V lookup: CDR1 SGHTA, CDR2 FQGTGA. Here the CDR3 DNA reads TGTGCCAGCAGCTCGGGCGGGGAGCTGTTTTTT. Translated: CASSSGGELFF. The full variable domain, with the rest looked up from reference TRBV7-3 and TRBJ2-2, is GAGVSQTPSNKVTEKGKYVELRCDPISGHTALYWYRQSLGQGPEFLIYFQGTGAADDSGLPNDRFFAVRPEGSVSTLKIQRTERGDSAVYLCASSSGGELFFGEGSRLTVL.

The chain has TRBV29-1 and TRBJ1-2; D gene uncertain. The CDR3 totals 12 residues. Trimming removed 6 bases at V and 1 base at J, with 9 bases between. CDR1 and CDR2 (germline): SQVTM, ANQGSEA. In nucleotides, the CDR3 is TGCAGCGTCATGACACATAACTATGGCTACACCTTC. It yields the protein CSVMTHNYGYTF. Combining the CDR3 with reference TRBV29-1 and TRBJ1-2 gives the whole variable domain SAVISQKPSRDICQRGTSLTIQCQVDSQVTMMFWYRQQPGQSLTLIATANQGSEATYESGFVIDKFPISRPNLTFSTLTVSNMSPEDSSIYLCSVMTHNYGYTFGSGTRLTVV.